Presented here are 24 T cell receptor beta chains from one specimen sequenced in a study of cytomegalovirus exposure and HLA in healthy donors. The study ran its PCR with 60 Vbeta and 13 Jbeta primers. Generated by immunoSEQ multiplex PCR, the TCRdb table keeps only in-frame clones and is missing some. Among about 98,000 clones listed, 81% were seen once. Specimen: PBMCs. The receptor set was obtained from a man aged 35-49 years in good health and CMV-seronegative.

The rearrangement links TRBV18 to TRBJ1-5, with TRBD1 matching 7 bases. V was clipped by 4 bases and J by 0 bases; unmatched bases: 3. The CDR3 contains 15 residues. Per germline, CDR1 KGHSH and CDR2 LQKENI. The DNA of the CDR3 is TGTGCCAGCTCACAGGGACAGAATAGCAATCAGCCCCAGCATTTT. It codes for CASSQGQNSNQPQHF.

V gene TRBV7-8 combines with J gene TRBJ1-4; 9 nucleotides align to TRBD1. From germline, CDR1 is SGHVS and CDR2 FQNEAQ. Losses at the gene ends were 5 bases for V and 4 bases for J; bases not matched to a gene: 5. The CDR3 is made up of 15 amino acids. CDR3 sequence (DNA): TGTGCCAGCAGCCACGGGACAGGGAGTAATGAAAAACTGTTTTTT. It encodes CASSHGTGSNEKLFF.

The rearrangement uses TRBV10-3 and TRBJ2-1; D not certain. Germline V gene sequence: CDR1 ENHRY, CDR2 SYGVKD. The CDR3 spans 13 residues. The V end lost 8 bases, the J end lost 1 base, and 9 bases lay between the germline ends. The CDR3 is CAIFTESYNEQFF. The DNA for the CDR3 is TGTGCCATCTTTACGGAGTCCTACAATGAGCAGTTCTTC.

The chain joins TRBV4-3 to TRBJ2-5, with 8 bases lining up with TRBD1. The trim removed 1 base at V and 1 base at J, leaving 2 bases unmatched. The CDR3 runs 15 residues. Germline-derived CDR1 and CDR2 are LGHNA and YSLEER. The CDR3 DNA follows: TGCGCCAGCAGCCAAGGAACAGGGGGCCAAGAGACCCAGTACTTC. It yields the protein CASSQGTGGQETQYF.

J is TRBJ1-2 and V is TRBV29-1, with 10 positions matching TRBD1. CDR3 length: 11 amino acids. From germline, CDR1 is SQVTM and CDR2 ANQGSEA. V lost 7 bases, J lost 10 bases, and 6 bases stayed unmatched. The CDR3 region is CSAGTGASYTF. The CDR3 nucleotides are TGCAGCGCCGGGACAGGGGCCTCCTACACCTTC.

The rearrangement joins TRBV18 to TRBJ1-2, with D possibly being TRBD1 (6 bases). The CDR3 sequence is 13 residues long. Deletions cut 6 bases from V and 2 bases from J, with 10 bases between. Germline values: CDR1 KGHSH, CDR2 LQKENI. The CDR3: CASSSDRNYGYTF. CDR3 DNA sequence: TGTGCCAGCTCCTCCGACAGGAACTATGGCTACACCTTC.

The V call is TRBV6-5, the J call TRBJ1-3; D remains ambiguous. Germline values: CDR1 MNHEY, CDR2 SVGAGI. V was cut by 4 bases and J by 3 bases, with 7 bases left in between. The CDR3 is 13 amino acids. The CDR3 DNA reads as TGTGCCAGCAGTTGGGCCGGTGGAAACACCATATATTTT. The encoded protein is CASSWAGGNTIYF.

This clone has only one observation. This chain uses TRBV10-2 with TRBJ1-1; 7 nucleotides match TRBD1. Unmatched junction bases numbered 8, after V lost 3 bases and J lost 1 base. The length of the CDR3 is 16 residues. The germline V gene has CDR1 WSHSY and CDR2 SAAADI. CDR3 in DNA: TGCGCCAGCAGTGATGATAGGGGGCTTAGGAACACTGAAGCTTTCTTT. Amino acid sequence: CASSDDRGLRNTEAFF.

CDR3 DNA: TGTGCCAGCAGCTTGGACAGGAGCTCTGGAAACACCATATATTTT. Translated, it gives CASSLDRSSGNTIYF. This rearrangement joins TRBV5-4 to TRBJ1-3; weak D call: TRBD1 (5 bases). The CDR3 sequence is 15 residues long. The V gene lost 0 bases and the J gene lost 0 bases, with 7 bases spanning the gap. Germline assignment: CDR1 SGHNT and CDR2 YYREEE (reference sequence).

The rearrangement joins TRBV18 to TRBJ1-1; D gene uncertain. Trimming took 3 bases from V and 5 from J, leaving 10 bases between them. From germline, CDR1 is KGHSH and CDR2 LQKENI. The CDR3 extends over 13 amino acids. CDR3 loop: CASSPIPGTEAFF. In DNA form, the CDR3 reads TGTGCCAGCTCACCTATCCCCGGGACTGAAGCTTTCTTT.

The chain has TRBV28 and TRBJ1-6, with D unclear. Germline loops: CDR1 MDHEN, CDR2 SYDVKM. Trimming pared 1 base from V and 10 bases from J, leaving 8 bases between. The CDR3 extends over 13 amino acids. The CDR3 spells CASSLLAGSPLHF. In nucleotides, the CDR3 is TGTGCCAGCAGTTTATTAGCCGGGTCACCCCTCCACTTT.

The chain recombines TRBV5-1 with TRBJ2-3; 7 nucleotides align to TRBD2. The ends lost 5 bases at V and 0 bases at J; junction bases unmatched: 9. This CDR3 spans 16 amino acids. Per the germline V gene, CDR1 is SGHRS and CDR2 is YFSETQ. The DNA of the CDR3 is TGCGCCAGCAGGGAGGGAAGCGGGACGAGCACAGATACGCAGTATTTT. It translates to CASREGSGTSTDTQYF.

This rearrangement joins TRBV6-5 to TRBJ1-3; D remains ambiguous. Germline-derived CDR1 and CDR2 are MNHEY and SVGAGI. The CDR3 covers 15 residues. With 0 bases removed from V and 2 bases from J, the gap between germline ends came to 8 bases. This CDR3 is CASSYSRGPGNTIYF. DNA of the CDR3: TGTGCCAGCAGTTACTCCCGGGGTCCTGGAAACACCATATATTTT.

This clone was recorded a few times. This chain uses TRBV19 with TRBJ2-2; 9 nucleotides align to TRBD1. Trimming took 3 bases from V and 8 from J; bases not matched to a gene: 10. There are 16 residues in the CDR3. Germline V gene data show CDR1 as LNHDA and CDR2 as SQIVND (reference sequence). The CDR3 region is CASSIGQGMGSGELFF. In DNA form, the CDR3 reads TGTGCCAGTAGTATCGGACAGGGGATGGGGTCAGGGGAGCTGTTTTTT.

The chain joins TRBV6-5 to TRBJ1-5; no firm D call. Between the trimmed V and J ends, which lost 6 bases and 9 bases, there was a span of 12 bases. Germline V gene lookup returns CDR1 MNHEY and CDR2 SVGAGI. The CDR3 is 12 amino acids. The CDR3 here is CASRSNPGPQHF. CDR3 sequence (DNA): TGTGCCAGCAGATCTAATCCCGGGCCCCAGCATTTT.

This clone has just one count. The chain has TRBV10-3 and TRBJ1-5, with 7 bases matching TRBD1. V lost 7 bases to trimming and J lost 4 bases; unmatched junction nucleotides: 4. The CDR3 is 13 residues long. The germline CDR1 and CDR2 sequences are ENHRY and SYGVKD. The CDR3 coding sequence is TGTGCCATCAAAGGGACAGAGAATCAGCCCCAGCATTTT. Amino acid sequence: CAIKGTENQPQHF.

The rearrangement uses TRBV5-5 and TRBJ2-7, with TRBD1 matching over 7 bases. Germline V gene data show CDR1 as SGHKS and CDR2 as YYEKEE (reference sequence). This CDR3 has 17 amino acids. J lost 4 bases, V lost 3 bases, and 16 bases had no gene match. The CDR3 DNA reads TGTGCCAGCAGCTCAAACTTTGAGACAGGGCCAGGATACGAGCAGTACTTC. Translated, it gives CASSSNFETGPGYEQYF.

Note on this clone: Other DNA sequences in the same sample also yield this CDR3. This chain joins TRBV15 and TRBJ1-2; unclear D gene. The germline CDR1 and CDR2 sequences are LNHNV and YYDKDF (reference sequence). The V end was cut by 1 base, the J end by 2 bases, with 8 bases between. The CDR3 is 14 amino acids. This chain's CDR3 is CATSRGGGNYGYTF. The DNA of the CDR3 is TGTGCCACCAGCAGAGGTGGCGGGAACTATGGCTACACCTTC. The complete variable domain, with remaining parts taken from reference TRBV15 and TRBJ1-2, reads DAMVIQNPRYQVTQFGKPVTLSCSQTLNHNVMYWYQQKSSQAPKLLFHYYDKDFNNEADTPDNFQSRRPNTSFCFLDIRSPGLGDTAMYLCATSRGGGNYGYTFGSGTRLTVV.

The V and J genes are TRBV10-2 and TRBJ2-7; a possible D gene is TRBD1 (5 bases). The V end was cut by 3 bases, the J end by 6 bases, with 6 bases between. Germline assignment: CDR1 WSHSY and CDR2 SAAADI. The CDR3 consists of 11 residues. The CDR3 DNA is TGCGCCAGCAGTGATAGGGGCGAGCAGTACTTC. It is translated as CASSDRGEQYF.

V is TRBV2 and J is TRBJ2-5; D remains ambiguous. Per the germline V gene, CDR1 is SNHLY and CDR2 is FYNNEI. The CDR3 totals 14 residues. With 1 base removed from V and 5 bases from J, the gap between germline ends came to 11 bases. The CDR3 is CASSEGMPGETQYF. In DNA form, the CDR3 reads TGTGCCAGCAGTGAAGGGATGCCCGGGGAGACCCAGTACTTC.

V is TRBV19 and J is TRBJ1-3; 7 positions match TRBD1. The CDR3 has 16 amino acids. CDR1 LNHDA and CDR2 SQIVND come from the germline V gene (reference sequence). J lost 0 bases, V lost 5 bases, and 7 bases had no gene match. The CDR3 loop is CASSLGQANSGNTIYF. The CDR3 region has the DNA TGTGCCAGTAGTCTTGGACAGGCCAACTCTGGAAACACCATATATTTT. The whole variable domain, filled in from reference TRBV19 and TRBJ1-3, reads DGGITQSPKYLFRKEGQNVTLSCEQNLNHDAMYWYRQDPGQGLRLIYYSQIVNDFQKGDIAEGYSVSREKKESFPLTVTSAQKNPTAFYLCASSLGQANSGNTIYFGEGSWLTVV.

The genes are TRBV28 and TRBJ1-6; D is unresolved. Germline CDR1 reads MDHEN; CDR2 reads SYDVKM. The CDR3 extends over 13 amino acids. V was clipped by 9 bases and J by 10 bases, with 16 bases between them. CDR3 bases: TGTGCCAGTATAGGCCCGCCGGGGTCACCCCTCCACTTT. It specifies CASIGPPGSPLHF.

CDR3 in amino acids: CASSSGGGTGELFF. The CDR3 region has the DNA TGTGCCAGCAGCTCCGGGGGGGGCACGGGGGAGCTGTTTTTT. The genes are TRBV5-4 and TRBJ2-2; 8 bases line up with TRBD2. The V segment lost 3 bases and the J segment 8 bases; nucleotides outside the gene matches: 6. The CDR3 has 14 amino acids. Germline CDR1 and CDR2: SGHNT and YYREEE (reference sequence).

For the CDR3, the DNA is TGTGCCAGCAGCTTAGCGAGACGGAGGGATGCGGGGGAGCTGTTTTTT. Translation: CASSLARRRDAGELFF. The chain joins TRBV7-2 to TRBJ2-2, with a possible D match to TRBD2 (6 bases). This CDR3 contains 16 residues. Germline loops: CDR1 SGHTA, CDR2 FQGNSA. V lost 0 bases to trimming and J lost 8 bases, with 16 bases between them. Complete variable domain (other parts from reference TRBV7-2 and TRBJ2-2): GAGVSQSPSNKVTEKGKDVELRCDPISGHTALYWYRQSLGQGLEFLIYFQGNSAPDKSGLPSDRFSAERTGGSVSTLTIQRTQQEDSAVYLCASSLARRRDAGELFFGEGSRLTVL.